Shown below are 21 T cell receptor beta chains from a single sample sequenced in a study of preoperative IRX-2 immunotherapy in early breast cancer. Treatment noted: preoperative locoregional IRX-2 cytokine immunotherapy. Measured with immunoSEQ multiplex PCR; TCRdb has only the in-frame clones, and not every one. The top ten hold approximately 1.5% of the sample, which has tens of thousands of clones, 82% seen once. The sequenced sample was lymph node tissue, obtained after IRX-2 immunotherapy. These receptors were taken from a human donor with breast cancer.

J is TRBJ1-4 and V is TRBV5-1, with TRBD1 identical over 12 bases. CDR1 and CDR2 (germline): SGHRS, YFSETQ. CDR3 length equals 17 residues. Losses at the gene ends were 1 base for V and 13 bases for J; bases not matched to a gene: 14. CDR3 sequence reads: CASSLNIPGQGARGLFF. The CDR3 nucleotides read TGCGCCAGCAGCTTGAATATACCGGGACAGGGGGCCAGAGGACTGTTTTTT.

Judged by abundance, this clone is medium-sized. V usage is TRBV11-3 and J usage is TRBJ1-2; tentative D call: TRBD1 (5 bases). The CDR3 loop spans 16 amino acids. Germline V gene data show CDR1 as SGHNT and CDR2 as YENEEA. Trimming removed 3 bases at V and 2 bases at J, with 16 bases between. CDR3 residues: CASSLPEQVGNYGYTF. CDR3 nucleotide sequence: TGTGCCAGCAGCTTGCCTGAACAGGTGGGGAACTATGGCTACACCTTC.

The CDR3 DNA follows: TGCGCCAGCAGCCTCGCATGGCAGAACACTGAAGCTTTCTTT. Amino acid sequence: CASSLAWQNTEAFF. The genes are TRBV1 and TRBJ1-1; TRBD1 is the table's D call, not checked against the DNA. TRBV1 is termed a pseudogene. The length of the CDR3 is 14 residues.

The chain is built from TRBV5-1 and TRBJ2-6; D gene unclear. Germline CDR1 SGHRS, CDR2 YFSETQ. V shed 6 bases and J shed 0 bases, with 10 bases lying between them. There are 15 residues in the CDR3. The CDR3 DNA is TGCGCCAGCACTCAGACAAGCTCTGGGGCCAACGTCCTGACTTTC. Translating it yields CASTQTSSGANVLTF.

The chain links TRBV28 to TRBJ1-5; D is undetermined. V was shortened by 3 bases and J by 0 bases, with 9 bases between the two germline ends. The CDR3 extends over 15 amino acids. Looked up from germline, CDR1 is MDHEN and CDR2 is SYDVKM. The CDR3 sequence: CASSFPGYSNQPQHF. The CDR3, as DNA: TGTGCCAGCAGTTTCCCGGGGTATAGCAATCAGCCCCAGCATTTT.

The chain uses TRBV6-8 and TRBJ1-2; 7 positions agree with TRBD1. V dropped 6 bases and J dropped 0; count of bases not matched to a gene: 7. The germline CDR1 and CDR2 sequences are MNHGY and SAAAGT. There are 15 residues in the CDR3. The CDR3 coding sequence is TGTGCCAGCAGAGTCACAGGGGACCCTAACTATGGCTACACCTTC. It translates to CASRVTGDPNYGYTF.

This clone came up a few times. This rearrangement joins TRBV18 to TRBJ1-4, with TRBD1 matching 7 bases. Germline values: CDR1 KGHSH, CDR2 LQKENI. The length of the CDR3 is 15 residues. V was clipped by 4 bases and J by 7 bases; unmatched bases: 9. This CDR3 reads CASSLQQGSAEKLFF. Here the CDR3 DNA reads TGTGCCAGCTCACTCCAACAGGGGTCGGCTGAAAAACTGTTTTTT.

CDR3 in DNA: TGTGCCAGTAGCCTACAGGGTGATCAGCCCCAGCATTTT. Translated: CASSLQGDQPQHF. This chain uses TRBV19 with TRBJ1-5; weak D call: TRBD1 (6 bases). Per the germline V gene, CDR1 is LNHDA and CDR2 is SQIVND (reference sequence). This CDR3 contains 13 residues. V shed 6 bases and J shed 5 bases, with 11 bases lying between them.

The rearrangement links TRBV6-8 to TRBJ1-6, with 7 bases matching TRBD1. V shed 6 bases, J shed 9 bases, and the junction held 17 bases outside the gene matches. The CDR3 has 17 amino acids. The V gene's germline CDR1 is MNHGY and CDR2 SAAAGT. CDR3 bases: TGTGCCAGCAGGGAGCTCTTCAAAGGGGGCTCGGCTTCACCCCTCCACTTT. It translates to CASRELFKGGSASPLHF.

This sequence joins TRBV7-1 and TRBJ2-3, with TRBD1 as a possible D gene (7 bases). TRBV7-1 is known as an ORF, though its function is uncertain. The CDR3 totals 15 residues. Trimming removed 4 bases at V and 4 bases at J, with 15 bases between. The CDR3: CASSFRGAYPDTQYF. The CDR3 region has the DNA TGTGCCAGCAGCTTCAGGGGGGCTTATCCAGATACGCAGTATTTT.

CDR3 coding DNA: TGTGCTAGTGGTTTCAGCGGGGGGGCTGGTAATGAGCAGTTCTTC. It codes for CASGFSGGAGNEQFF. The chain couples TRBV12-5 to TRBJ2-1, with 10 nucleotides matching TRBD2. This CDR3 region has 15 residues. J gave up 7 bases and V 3 bases, and 6 bases lay outside the gene matches. Germline CDR1 and CDR2: LGHNT and FRNRAP.

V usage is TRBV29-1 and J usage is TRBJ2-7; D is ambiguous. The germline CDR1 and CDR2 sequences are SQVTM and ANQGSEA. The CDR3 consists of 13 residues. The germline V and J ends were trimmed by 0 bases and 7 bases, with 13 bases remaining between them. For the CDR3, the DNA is TGCAGCGTTGAAGATCCTCTAGGGTGGGAGCAGTACTTC. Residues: CSVEDPLGWEQYF.

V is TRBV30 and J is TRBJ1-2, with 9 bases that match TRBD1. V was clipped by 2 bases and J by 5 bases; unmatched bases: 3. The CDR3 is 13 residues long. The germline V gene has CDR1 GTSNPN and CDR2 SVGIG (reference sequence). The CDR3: CAWSPDRGYGYTF. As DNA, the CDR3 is TGTGCCTGGAGTCCGGACAGGGGTTATGGCTACACCTTC. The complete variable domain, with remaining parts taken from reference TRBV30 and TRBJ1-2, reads SQTIHQWPATLVQPVGSPLSLECTVEGTSNPNLYWYRQAAGRGLQLLFYSVGIGQISSEVPQNLSASRPQDRQFILSSKKLLLSDSGFYLCAWSPDRGYGYTFGSGTRLTVV.

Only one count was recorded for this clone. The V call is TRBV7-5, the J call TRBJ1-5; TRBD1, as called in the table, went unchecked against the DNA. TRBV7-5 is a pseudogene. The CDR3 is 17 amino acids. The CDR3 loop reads CASSQRQGTIFNQPQHF. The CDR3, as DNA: TGTGCCAGCAGTCAGAGACAGGGTACGATCTTCAATCAGCCCCAGCATTTT.

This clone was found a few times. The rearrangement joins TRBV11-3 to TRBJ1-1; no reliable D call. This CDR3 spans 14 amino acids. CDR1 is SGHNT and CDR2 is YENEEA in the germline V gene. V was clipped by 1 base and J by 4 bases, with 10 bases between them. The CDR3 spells CASSLGGWGTEAFF. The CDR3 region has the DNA TGTGCCAGCAGCTTAGGGGGATGGGGCACTGAAGCTTTCTTT.

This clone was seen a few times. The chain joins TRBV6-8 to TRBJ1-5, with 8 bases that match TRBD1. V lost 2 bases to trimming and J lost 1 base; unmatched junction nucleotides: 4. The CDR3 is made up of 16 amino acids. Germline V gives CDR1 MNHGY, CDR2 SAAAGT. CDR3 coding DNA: TGTGCCAGCAGTTACCCGACAGGGGTAAGCAATCAGCCCCAGCATTTT. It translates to CASSYPTGVSNQPQHF.

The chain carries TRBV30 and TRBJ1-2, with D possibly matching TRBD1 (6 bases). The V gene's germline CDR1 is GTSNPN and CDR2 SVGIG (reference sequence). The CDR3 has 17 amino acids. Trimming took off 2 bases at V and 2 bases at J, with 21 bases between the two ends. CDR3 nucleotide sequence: TGTGCCTGGAGTCTGGTCCGTCCGACAGGAGGGAACTATGGCTACACCTTC. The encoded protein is CAWSLVRPTGGNYGYTF.

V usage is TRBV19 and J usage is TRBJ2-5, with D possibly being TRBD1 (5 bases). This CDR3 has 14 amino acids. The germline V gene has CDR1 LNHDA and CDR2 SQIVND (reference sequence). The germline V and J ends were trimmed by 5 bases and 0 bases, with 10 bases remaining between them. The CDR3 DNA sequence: TGTGCCAGTAGTTTCCAGGGATACCAAGAGACCCAGTACTTC. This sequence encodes CASSFQGYQETQYF.

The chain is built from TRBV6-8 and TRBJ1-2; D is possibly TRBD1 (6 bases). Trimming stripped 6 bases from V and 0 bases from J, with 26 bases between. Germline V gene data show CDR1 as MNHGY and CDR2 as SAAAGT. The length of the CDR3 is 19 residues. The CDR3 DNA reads TGTGCCAGCAGCCACGGTCGGGGGACACCAAATTTTCCTAACTATGGCTACACCTTC. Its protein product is CASSHGRGTPNFPNYGYTF.

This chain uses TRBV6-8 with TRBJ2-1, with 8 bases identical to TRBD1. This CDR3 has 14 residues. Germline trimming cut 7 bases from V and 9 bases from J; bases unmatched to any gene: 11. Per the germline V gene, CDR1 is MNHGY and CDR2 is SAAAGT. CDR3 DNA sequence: TGTGCCAGCAAGATCTATAACACAGGGGGTGAGCAGTTCTTC. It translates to CASKIYNTGGEQFF.

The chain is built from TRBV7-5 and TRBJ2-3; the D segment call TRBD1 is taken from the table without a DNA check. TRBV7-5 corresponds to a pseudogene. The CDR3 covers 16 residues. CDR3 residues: CASSLRRQSGTDTQYF. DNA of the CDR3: TGTGCCAGCAGCTTGCGGAGACAGTCTGGTACAGATACGCAGTATTTT.